The rows below give T cell receptor beta chains drawn from one sample of a study of blood T cell repertoires in COVID-19. Profiled with immunoSEQ multiplex PCR; TCRdb holds only in-frame clones, not every one. The sample lists 80,000 or so clones; around 82% were seen once. Sequencing was carried out using peripheral blood. The receptors derive from a man in his sixties with acute or convalescent COVID-19. Both conserved end residues are trimmed from each CDR3. Each record gives: V gene, J gene, CDR3 protein.

TRBV28	TRBJ1-5	ASSQGQGNQPQH
TRBV28	TRBJ2-2	ASSWAGELF
TRBV6-5	TRBJ2-3	ASSWGQGRTDTQY
TRBV18	TRBJ2-7	ASSPPSGGGWGEQY
TRBV13	TRBJ1-4	ASSSGQGGEKLF
TRBV10-1	TRBJ1-1	ASSVDRGRTEAF
TRBV5-1	TRBJ2-7	ASSHQGRGADEQY
TRBV14	TRBJ1-2	ASSQAGTNYGYT
TRBV6-5	TRBJ2-5	ASSNRVETQY
TRBV6-1	TRBJ1-3	ASSESHGASVGYTIY
TRBV2	TRBJ2-1	ASSLVLGEQF
TRBV2	TRBJ2-7	ASSSGTYEQY
TRBV7-8	TRBJ2-5	ASSLGGLAGPETQY
TRBV19	TRBJ2-1	ASNPPPGEQF
TRBV28	TRBJ1-5	ASTSVGGQGAYSNQPQH
TRBV10-3	TRBJ2-2	AIRGAGGNTGELF
TRBV19	TRBJ1-1	ASSTTGLKAF
TRBV5-1	TRBJ2-2	ASSVTRGGASGELF
TRBV5-1	TRBJ2-3	ASSLAGLAGVRDTQY
TRBV28	TRBJ1-5	ATHLSNQPQH
TRBV12-3/TRBV12-4	TRBJ1-6	ASKGDRGSPLH
TRBV6-2/TRBV6-3	TRBJ2-3	ASSYQSGGVGTDTQY
TRBV12-3/TRBV12-4	TRBJ2-5	ASSYGGATQY
TRBV9	TRBJ1-1	ASSLRPTGAEAF
TRBV10-3	TRBJ2-6	AAKGTAGANVLT
TRBV24-1	TRBJ1-4	ATSDPTGGGEKLF
TRBV5-8	TRBJ2-5	ASTLGTGGGETQY
TRBV11-2	TRBJ1-2	ASSLDEGVNYGYT
TRBV28	TRBJ1-5	ASKPVNQPQH
TRBV28	TRBJ2-1	ASSGSNQGRGGRSYNEQF
TRBV24-1	TRBJ2-3	ATSDTRDRDEDTQY
TRBV24-1	TRBJ2-3	ATRGEDTQY
TRBV19	TRBJ1-1	ASTSQGNQKAF
TRBV5-1	TRBJ2-3	ASSLAASGATDTQY
TRBV13	TRBJ2-1	ASSLTGGSNNEQF
TRBV5-6	TRBJ2-1	ASSSTGGSGRSYNEQF
TRBV19	TRBJ2-2	ASSIAGAGELF
TRBV24-1	TRBJ1-5	ATSDNTGSAGNQPQH
TRBV7-9	TRBJ2-7	ASSSIRDRVTAEQY
TRBV12-3/TRBV12-4	TRBJ1-2	ASTAGIYGYT
TRBV21-1	TRBJ2-7	ASSCGVAGEGSEQY
TRBV27	TRBJ2-2	ASSAPGQGTGELF
TRBV6-6	TRBJ1-5	ASSYSVVFAPQH
TRBV12-5	TRBJ2-2	ASGSGTSGRNTGELF
TRBV3-1/TRBV3-2	TRBJ1-2	ASSFGQAAGYT
TRBV11-1	TRBJ1-6	ATRDRENSPLH
TRBV2	TRBJ1-3	ASSQRPIGFVQGNSGNTIY
TRBV7-2	TRBJ1-2	ASSPDNNYGYT
TRBV6-6	TRBJ1-5	ASSKGTGESNQPQH
TRBV2	TRBJ2-5	ASSEGARGLETQY
TRBV5-1	TRBJ2-5	ASSLDPGTETQY
TRBV2	TRBJ1-2	ASSPVETGISGYT
TRBV18	TRBJ2-7	ASSPELSTEQY
TRBV7-8	TRBJ2-5	ASSLAAGRETQY
TRBV18	TRBJ2-4	ASSPGQINIQY
TRBV24-1	TRBJ2-3	ATSERSGTSGRMTDTQY
TRBV28	TRBJ2-4	ASSRRTGTGGNIQY
TRBV29-1	TRBJ1-1	SVQGNTEAF
TRBV12-3/TRBV12-4	TRBJ2-3	ASSFSGPDTQY
TRBV5-5	TRBJ2-3	ASSPGVAGADTQY